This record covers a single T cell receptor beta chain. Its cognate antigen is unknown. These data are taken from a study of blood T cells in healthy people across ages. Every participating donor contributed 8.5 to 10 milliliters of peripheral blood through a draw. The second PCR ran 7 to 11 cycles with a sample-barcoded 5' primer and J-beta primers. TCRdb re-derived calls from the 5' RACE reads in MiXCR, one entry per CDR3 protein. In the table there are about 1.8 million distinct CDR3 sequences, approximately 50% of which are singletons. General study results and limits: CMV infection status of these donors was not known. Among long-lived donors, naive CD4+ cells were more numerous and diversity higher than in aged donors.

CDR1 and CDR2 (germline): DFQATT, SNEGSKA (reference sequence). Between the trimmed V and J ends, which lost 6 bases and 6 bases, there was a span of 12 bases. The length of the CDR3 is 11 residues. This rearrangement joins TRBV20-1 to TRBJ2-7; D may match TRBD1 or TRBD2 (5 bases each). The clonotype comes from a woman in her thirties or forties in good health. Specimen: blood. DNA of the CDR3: TGCAGTGCCGAGGGCAGGGCCGAGCAGTACTTC. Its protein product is CSAEGRAEQYF.